This T cell receptor (beta chain) was documented in a study of T cells in tumors after PD-1 blockade. TCRdb's copy holds only in-frame clones and misses some; the assay was immunoSEQ multiplex PCR. The table has more than 6,500 clones, around 69% seen once; the top ten hold more than 7%. This clone has just a few counts. Germline lookup yields CDR1 KGHSH and CDR2 LQKENI. This CDR3 spans 15 amino acids. Trimming left V 0 bases short and J 2 bases short, with 10 bases between. The source was tumor tissue, collected after anti-PD-1 treatment. The genes are TRBV18 and TRBJ1-2, with D possibly being TRBD1 (6 bases). This receptor was taken from a human donor with basal cell carcinoma. In DNA, the CDR3 is TGTGCCAGCTCACCACCGAGGGGGGCCAACTATGGCTACACCTTC. As protein: CASSPPRGANYGYTF.